This T cell receptor beta chain stems from a study of OX40 agonist ivuxolimab in advanced cancers. Study-wide context: Patients were infused with ivuxolimab every 2 weeks at 0.01 to 10 mg/kg. Study-wide points: Some nonresponders also had low normalized T-cell clonal expansion. The CD4+ and CD8+ T cells in the blood had expanded clonally by week 6 at 0.1 to 3.0 mg/kg.

Concerning this clone itself: What it recognizes is unknown.

The sampling schedule covered blood at baseline, cycle 4 day 1, and cycle 7 day 1. The method was immunoSEQ multiplex PCR; TCRdb's version includes in-frame clones alone and lacks a portion of them. The sample has 74,000 or so clones; more than 75% are singletons. Germline V gene lookup returns CDR1 MNHNS and CDR2 SASEGT. With 7 bases removed from V and 4 bases from J, the gap between germline ends came to 13 bases. This CDR3 has 13 residues. This clonotype was obtained from an adult with an advanced solid tumor such as melanoma, head and neck, liver or kidney cancer. This material consisted of CD4+ or CD8+ T cells sorted from blood, taken in a trial of the OX40 agonist ivuxolimab. The V call is TRBV6-1, the J call TRBJ1-1; D may be TRBD1 (6 bases). The CDR3 reads CASNQGLRTEAFF. The CDR3 bases are TGTGCCAGCAATCAGGGGTTACGCACTGAAGCTTTCTTT.